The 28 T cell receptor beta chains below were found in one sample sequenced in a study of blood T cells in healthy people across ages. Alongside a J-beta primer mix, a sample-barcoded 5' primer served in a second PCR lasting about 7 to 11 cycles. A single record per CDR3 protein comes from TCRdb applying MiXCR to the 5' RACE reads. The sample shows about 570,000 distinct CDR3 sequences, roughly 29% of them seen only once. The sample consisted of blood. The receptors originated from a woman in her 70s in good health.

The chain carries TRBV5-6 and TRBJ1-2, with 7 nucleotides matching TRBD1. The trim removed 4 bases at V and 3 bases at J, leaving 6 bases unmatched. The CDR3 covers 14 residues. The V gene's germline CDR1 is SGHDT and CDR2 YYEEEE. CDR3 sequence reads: CASSPGQSYYGYTF. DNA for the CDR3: TGTGCCAGCAGCCCGGGACAGTCCTACTATGGCTACACCTTC. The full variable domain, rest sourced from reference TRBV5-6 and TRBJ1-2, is DAGVTQSPTHLIKTRGQQVTLRCSPKSGHDTVSWYQQALGQGPQFIFQYYEEEERQRGNFPDRFSGHQFPNYSSELNVNALLLGDSALYLCASSPGQSYYGYTFGSGTRLTVV.

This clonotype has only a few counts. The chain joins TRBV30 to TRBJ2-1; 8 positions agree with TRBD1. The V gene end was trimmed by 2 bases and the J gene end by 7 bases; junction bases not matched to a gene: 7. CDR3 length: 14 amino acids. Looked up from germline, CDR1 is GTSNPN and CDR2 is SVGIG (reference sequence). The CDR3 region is CAWSLRTGRNEQFF. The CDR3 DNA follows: TGTGCCTGGAGTCTAAGGACAGGGCGGAATGAGCAGTTCTTC. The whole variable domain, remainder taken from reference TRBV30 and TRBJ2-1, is SQTIHQWPATLVQPVGSPLSLECTVEGTSNPNLYWYRQAAGRGLQLLFYSVGIGQISSEVPQNLSASRPQDRQFILSSKKLLLSDSGFYLCAWSLRTGRNEQFFGPGTRLTVL.

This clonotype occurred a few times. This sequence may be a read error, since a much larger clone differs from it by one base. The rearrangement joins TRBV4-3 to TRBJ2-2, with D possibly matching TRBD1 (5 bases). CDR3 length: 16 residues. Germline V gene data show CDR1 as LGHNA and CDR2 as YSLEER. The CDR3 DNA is TGCGCCAGCAGCCAACAATTAGGGGCGAACACCAGGGAGCTGTTTTTT. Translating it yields CASSQQLGANTRELFF.

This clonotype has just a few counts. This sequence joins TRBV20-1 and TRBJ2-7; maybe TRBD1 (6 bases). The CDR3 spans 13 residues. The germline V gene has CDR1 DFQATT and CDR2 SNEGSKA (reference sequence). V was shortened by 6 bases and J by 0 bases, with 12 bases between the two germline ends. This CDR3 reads CSALRDTSYEQYF. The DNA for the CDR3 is TGCAGTGCCCTTAGGGACACCTCCTACGAGCAGTACTTC.

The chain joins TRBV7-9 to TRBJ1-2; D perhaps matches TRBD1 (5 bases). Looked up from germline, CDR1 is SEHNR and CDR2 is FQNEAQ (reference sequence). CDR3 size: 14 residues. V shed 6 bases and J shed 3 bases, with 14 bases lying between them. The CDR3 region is CASRRGRDDYGYTF. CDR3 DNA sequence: TGTGCCAGCAGGAGGGGCAGGGATGACTATGGCTACACCTTC. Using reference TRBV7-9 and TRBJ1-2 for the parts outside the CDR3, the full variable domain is DTGVSQNPRHKITKRGQNVTFRCDPISEHNRLYWYRQTLGQGPEFLTYFQNEAQLEKSRLLSDRFSAERPKGSFSTLEIQRTEQGDSAMYLCASRRGRDDYGYTFGSGTRLTVV.

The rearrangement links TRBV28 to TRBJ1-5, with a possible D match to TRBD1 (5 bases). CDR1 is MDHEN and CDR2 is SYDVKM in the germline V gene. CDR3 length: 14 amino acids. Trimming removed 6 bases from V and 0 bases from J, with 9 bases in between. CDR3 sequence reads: CASRAGYSNQPQHF. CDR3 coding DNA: TGTGCCAGCAGGGCAGGGTATAGCAATCAGCCCCAGCATTTT.

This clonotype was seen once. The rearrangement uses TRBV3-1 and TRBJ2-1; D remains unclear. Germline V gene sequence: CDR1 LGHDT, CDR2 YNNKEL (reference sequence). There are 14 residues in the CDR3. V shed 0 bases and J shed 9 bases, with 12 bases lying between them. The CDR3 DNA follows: TGTGCCAGCAGCCAAGAGGGAATTATAGCTGAGCAGTTCTTC. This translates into CASSQEGIIAEQFF.

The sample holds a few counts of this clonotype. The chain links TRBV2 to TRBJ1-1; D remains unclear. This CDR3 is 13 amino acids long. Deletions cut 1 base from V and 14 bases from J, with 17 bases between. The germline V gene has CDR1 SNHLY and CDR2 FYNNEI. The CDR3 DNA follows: TGTGCCAGCAGTGAAGGTCGTGGGTTTGAAGGGTTCTTT. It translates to CASSEGRGFEGFF.

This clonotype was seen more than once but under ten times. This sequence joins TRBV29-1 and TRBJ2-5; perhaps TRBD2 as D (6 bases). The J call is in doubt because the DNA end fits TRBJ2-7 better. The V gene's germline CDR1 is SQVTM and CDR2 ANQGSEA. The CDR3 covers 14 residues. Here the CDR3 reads CSVGGGGSTYEQYF. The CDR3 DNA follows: TGCAGCGTGGGGGGTGGAGGGTCGACCTACGAGCAGTACTTC.

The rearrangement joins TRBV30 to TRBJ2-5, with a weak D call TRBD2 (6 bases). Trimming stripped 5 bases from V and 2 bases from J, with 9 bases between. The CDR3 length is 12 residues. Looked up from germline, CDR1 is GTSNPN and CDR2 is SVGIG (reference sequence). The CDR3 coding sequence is TGTGCCTGGGGGGAGGTTCAAGAGACCCAGTACTTC. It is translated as CAWGEVQETQYF.

Written as DNA, the CDR3 is TGTGCCAGCAGCCTTAACCCTAGGGGAGGGAACACTGAAGCTTTCTTT. This translates into CASSLNPRGGNTEAFF. The chain joins TRBV3-1 to TRBJ1-1; D is possibly TRBD1 (5 bases). The CDR3 is 16 residues long. The V and J ends lost 4 bases and 1 base respectively, with 16 bases between them. The germline V gene encodes CDR1 LGHDT and CDR2 YNNKEL (reference sequence).

The CDR3 reads CASSLDGGVQETQYF. The CDR3 nucleotides read TGTGCCAGCAGCTTAGACGGCGGAGTACAAGAGACCCAGTACTTC. The chain carries TRBV7-2 and TRBJ2-5, with unresolved D. Trimming took off 1 base at V and 2 bases at J, with 11 bases between the two ends. The CDR3 runs to 15 residues. CDR1 is SGHTA and CDR2 is FQGNSA in the germline V gene.

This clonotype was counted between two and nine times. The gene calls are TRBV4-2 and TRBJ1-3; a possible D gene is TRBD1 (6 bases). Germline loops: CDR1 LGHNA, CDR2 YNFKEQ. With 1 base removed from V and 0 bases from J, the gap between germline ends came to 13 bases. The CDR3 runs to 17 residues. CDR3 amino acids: CASSQASTRGSGNTIYF. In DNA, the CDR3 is TGTGCCAGCAGCCAAGCATCCACCAGGGGCTCTGGAAACACCATATATTTT.

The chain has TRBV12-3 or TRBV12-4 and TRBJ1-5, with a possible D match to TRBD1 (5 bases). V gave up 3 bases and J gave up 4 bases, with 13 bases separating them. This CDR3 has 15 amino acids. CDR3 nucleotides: TGTGCCAGCAGTTTCGAGGGGAGGGTAAATCAGCCCCAGCATTTT. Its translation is CASSFEGRVNQPQHF.

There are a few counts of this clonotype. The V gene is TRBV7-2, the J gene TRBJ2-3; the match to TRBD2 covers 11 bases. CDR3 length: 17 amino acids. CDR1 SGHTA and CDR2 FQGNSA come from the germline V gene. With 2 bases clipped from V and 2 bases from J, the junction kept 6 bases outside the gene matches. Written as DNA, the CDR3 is TGTGCCAGCAGCTTAATTCTACTAGCGGGGGTCACAGATACGCAGTATTTT. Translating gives CASSLILLAGVTDTQYF.

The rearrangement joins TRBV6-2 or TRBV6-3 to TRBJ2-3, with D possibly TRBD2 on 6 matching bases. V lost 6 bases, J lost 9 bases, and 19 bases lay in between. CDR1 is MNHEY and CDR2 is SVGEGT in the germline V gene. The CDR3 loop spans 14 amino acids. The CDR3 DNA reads TGTGCCAGCAGCACCGGGACTTCGGTCGAGACGCAGTATTTT. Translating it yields CASSTGTSVETQYF.

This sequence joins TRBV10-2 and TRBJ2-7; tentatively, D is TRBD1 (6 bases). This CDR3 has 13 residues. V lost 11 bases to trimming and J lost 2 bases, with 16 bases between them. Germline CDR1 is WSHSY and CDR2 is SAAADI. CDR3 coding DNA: TGCGCCCCCTTTGGGGACACAGCCTACGAGCAGTACTTC. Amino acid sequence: CAPFGDTAYEQYF.

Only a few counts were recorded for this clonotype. CDR3: CASRRELNSPLHF. The DNA for the CDR3 is TGTGCCAGCAGGCGGGAGTTGAATTCACCCCTCCACTTT. This chain joins TRBV12-3 or TRBV12-4 and TRBJ1-6; D gene unclear. The CDR3 has 13 amino acids. The V gene lost 6 bases and the J gene lost 7 bases, with 10 bases spanning the gap.

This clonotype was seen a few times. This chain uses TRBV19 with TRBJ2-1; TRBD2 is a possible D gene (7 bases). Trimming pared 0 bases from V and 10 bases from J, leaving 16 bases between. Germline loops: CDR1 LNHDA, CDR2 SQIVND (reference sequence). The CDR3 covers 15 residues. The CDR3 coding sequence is TGTGCCAGTAGTATAGATCTGATAGGGGGGGACGAGCAGTTCTTC. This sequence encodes CASSIDLIGGDEQFF.

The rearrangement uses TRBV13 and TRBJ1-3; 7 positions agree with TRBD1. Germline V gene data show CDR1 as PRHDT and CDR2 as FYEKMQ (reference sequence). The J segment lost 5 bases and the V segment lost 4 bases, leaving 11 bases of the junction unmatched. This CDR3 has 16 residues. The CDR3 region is CASSSRDSGLRNTIYF. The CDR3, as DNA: TGTGCCAGCAGCTCCCGGGACAGCGGTTTGAGAAACACCATATATTTT.

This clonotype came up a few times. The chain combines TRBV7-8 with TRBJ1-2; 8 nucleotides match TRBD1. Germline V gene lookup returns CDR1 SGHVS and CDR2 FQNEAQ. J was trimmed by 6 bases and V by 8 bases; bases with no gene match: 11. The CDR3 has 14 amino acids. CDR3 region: CASRAGGTGNGYTF. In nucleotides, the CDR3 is TGTGCCAGCCGGGCGGGCGGGACAGGCAATGGCTACACCTTC.

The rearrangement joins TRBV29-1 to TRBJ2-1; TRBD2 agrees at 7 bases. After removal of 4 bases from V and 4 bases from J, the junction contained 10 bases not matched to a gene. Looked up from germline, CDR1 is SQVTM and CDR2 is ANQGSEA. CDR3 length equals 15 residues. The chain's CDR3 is CSVGGAGNVYNEQFF. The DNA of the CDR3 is TGCAGCGTTGGAGGAGCGGGGAATGTTTACAATGAGCAGTTCTTC.

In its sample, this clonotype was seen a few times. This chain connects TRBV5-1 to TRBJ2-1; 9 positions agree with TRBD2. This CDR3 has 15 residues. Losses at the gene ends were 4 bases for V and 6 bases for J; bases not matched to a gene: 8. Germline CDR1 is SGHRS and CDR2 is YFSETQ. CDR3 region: CASSPTGTSSNEQFF. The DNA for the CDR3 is TGCGCCAGCAGCCCGACCGGGACTAGCAGCAATGAGCAGTTCTTC.

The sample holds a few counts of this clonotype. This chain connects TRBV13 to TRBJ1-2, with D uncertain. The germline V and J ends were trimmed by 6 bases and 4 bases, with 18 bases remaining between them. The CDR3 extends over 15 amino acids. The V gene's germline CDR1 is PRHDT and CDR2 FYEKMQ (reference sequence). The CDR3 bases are TGTGCCAGCAGTTCGCTTCCAGAGGGCCGCTATGGCTACACCTTC. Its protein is CASSSLPEGRYGYTF.

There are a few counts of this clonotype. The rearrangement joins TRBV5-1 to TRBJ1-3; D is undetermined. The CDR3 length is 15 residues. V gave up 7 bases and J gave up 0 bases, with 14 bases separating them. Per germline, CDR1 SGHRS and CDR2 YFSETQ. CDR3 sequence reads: CASSPTALSGNTIYF. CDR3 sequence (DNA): TGCGCCAGCTCGCCGACTGCCCTCTCTGGAAACACCATATATTTT.

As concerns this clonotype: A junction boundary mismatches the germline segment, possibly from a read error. The CDR3 spells CVISATLVGTDTQYF. In DNA, the CDR3 is TGTGTCATCAGTGCGACCTTGGTGGGCACAGATACGCAGTATTTT. This chain joins TRBV10-3 and TRBJ2-3; D unresolved. This CDR3 is 15 amino acids long. Per germline, CDR1 ENHRY and CDR2 SYGVKD.

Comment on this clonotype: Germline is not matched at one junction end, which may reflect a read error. CDR3 loop: CSSSLADRGHEQYF. The CDR3 DNA sequence: TGTTCCAGCAGCTTAGCGGACAGGGGGCACGAGCAGTACTTC. The genes are TRBV7-9 and TRBJ2-1, with 11 nucleotides matching TRBD1. The J call may not be correct, given that the DNA end is closer to TRBJ2-7. The CDR3 covers 14 residues. Germline CDR1 and CDR2: SEHNR and FQNEAQ (reference sequence).

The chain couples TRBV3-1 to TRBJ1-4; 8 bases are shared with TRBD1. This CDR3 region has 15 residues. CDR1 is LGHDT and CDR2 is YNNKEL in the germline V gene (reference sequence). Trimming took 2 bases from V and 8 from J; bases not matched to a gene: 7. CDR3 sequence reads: CASSQWDRRYEKLFF. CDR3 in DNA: TGTGCCAGCAGCCAATGGGACAGGCGCTACGAAAAACTGTTTTTT. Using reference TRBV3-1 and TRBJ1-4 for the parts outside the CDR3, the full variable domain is DTAVSQTPKYLVTQMGNDKSIKCEQNLGHDTMYWYKQDSKKFLKIMFSYNNKELIINETVPNRFSPKSPDKAHLNLHINSLELGDSAVYFCASSQWDRRYEKLFFGSGTQLSVL.